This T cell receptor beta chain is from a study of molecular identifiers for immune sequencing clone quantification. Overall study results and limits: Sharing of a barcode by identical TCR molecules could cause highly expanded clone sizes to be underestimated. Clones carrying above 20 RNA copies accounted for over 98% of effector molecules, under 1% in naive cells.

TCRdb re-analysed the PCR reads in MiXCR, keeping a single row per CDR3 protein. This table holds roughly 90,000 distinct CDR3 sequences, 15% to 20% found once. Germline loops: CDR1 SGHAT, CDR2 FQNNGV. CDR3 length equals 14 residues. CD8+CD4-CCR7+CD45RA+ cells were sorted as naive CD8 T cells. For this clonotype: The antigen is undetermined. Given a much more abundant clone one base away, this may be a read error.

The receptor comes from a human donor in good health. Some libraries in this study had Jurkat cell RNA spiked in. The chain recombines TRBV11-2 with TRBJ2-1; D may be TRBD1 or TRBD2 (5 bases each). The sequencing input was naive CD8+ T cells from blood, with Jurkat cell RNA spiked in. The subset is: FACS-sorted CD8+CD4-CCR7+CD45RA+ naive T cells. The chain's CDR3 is CASSLSGSGNELFF. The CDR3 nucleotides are TGTGCCAGCAGCTTGTCAGGGTCGGGGAATGAGCTGTTCTTC.